Detailed here is one TCR beta chain. Which antigen it targets is not known. No per-base quality is available; no much larger clone lies one base away. This sample is part of a study of blood T cell repertoires in COVID-19 (dated by TCRdb to the early 2020s). In the study overall: Collaborator samples came from the United States, Italy and Spain and covered acute and convalescent phases of COVID-19. The material from the prospective study consisted of cDNA or gDNA derived from T cells, B-cell-depleted T cells, or PBMCs. The dataset comprised deeply sampled blood TCRbeta repertoires from subjects exposed to, actively infected with, or recovered from COVID-19. The repertoires were released in a freely available public database intended as a resource for research on the immune response to SARS-CoV-2. The samples were drawn from the first 160 participants of the ongoing ImmuneRACE study and from about 1,200 subjects provided by 6 global collaborators. The sample metadata nearly always contained a de-identified subject ID, COVID-19 status, age in years and sex. Where available, HLA class I and class II types were taken from metadata supplied by the sample provider and were not determined by assay-based typing.

The collaborating institutions used their own protocols to collect whole blood in K2EDTA tubes. For TCRbeta analysis, collaborator samples were shipped as frozen whole blood, as isolated PBMCs, or as DNA extracted from either sample type. Via the germline V gene, CDR1 is LGHNT and CDR2 FRNRAP. V trim: 5 bases; J trim: 4 bases; unmatched bases: 1. From the cysteine up to the phenylalanine, the CDR3 has a length of 14 residues. CDR3 DNA is the only sequence kept; it has 42 bases, read in frame from the first base. The immunoSEQ Assay, a bias-controlled multiplex PCR, was used to amplify TCRbeta CDR3 regions from genomic DNA. In the authors' own workflow: Within the assay, amplification of reference gene primers was used to estimate how many nucleated cells each sample contained. To quantify the absolute abundance of each unique TCRbeta CDR3 rearrangement, sequence reads were collapsed and filtered. For each sample, productive Simpson clonality was calculated by taking the square root of Simpson's diversity index across productive rearrangements. What TCRdb holds here is the immuneACCESS table cut down to in-frame rearrangements. Part of the clones is not present; checked against another copy, under half of the missing clones reflect an unresolved V gene, and the others are unexplained. That table furnishes V, J and clone size, whereas the DNA furnished D and trimming. The sample yields around 100,000 clones; more than 70% were counted once. The ten largest clones take up roughly 13% of the sample.

What the work shows at the level of the full study, not this receptor alone: How much clinical and demographic metadata was included differed by source and by participant, and the metadata was provided uncurated.

The rearranged segments are TRBV12-5 and TRBJ1-4; 10 central nucleotides agree with TRBD1. The specimen was peripheral blood. This TCR was recovered from a human donor in a cohort sampled during active COVID-19. Read as DNA, the sequence is TGTGCTAGTGGTGGGACAGGGGTTAATGAAAAACTGTTTTTT. It codes for CASGGTGVNEKLFF.